These 31 T cell receptor beta chains share one sample of origin, sequenced in a study of T cell repertoires in cytomegalovirus infection. Each CDR3 protein gets one entry after TCRdb re-called the reads with MiXCR. The sample has some 300,000 distinct CDR3 sequences, about a sixth seen once. Sequences were obtained from PBMCs. The receptors stem from a human donor in good health (CMV status not recorded). Some clones in this sample may be carry-over from other donors' samples.

This sequence joins TRBV4-1 and TRBJ1-6; 9 nucleotides match TRBD1. The trim removed 0 bases at V and 5 bases at J, leaving 2 bases unmatched. This CDR3 is built from 16 residues. Germline V gene data show CDR1 as MGHRA and CDR2 as YSYEKL. CDR3 bases: TGCGCCAGCAGCCAAGAGGGGACAGGGAATAATTCACCCCTCCACTTT. Its translation is CASSQEGTGNNSPLHF.

The table lists this clonotype with a few counts. J is TRBJ1-6 and V is TRBV9; D might be TRBD1 (5 bases). The CDR3 runs 15 residues. Germline lookup yields CDR1 SGDLS and CDR2 YYNGEE. V lost 0 bases to trimming and J lost 4 bases, with 8 bases between them. CDR3 sequence: CASSVEGRYNSPLHF. CDR3 DNA sequence: TGTGCCAGCAGCGTAGAGGGGAGGTATAATTCACCCCTCCACTTT.

This clonotype was seen a handful of times. The chain is built from TRBV12-3 or TRBV12-4 and TRBJ1-2, with D possibly matching TRBD1 (5 bases). The ends were cut back, 6 bases at V and 6 bases at J, with 17 bases in the middle. This CDR3 comprises 14 residues. The DNA for the CDR3 is TGTGCCAGCAGCCCCTACGTGGGGCTAGATGGCTACACCTTC. Its translation: CASSPYVGLDGYTF.

This clonotype was detected ten times or more. V usage is TRBV12-3 or TRBV12-4 and J usage is TRBJ2-7, with D unresolved. Trimming took 0 bases from V and 5 from J, leaving 5 bases between them. CDR3 length: 12 residues. The CDR3 DNA reads as TGTGCCAGCAGTTTAGCGTCAGACGAGCAGTACTTC. Its translation: CASSLASDEQYF.

The table lists this clonotype with many counts. J is TRBJ2-7 and V is TRBV7-2; D is uncertain. Germline CDR1 reads SGHTA; CDR2 reads FQGNSA. V dropped 4 bases and J dropped 6 bases, with 10 bases sitting between them. The CDR3 length is 12 residues. As DNA, the CDR3 is TGTGCCAGCAGCTCCGATCGGACCGAGCAGTACTTC. This gives the protein CASSSDRTEQYF. The full variable domain, completed using reference TRBV7-2 and TRBJ2-7, is GAGVSQSPSNKVTEKGKDVELRCDPISGHTALYWYRQSLGQGLEFLIYFQGNSAPDKSGLPSDRFSAERTGGSVSTLTIQRTQQEDSAVYLCASSSDRTEQYFGPGTRLTVT.

This clonotype was seen many times. The rearrangement links TRBV19 to TRBJ2-1; 7 bases map to TRBD2. The CDR3 runs to 16 residues. V lost 1 base, J lost 3 bases, and 6 bases stayed unmatched. Looked up from germline, CDR1 is LNHDA and CDR2 is SQIVND (reference sequence). CDR3: CASSIGSGVDYNEQFF. CDR3 nucleotide sequence: TGTGCCAGTAGTATAGGAAGCGGGGTTGACTACAATGAGCAGTTCTTC.

This chain uses TRBV5-6 with TRBJ2-7; no definite D call. The V end was cut by 4 bases, the J end by 5 bases, with 19 bases between. Per the germline V gene, CDR1 is SGHDT and CDR2 is YYEEEE. CDR3 size: 15 residues. Here the CDR3 reads CASSPLEGTPHEQYF. The CDR3 DNA sequence: TGTGCCAGCAGCCCTCTCGAAGGAACTCCCCACGAGCAGTACTTC.

This clonotype was recorded at least ten times. This chain joins TRBV28 and TRBJ2-1; D is ambiguous. The CDR3 totals 11 residues. Trimming cost V 5 bases and J 8 bases, with 7 bases left between them. CDR1 MDHEN and CDR2 SYDVKM come from the germline V gene. CDR3 protein: CASSLQHEQFF. CDR3 DNA: TGTGCCAGCAGTCTTCAACATGAGCAGTTCTTC.

This clonotype was picked up a small number of times. This chain connects TRBV19 to TRBJ2-1; D unresolved. The CDR3 runs 12 residues. The V gene lost 7 bases and the J gene lost 4 bases, with 8 bases spanning the gap. The germline V gene encodes CDR1 LNHDA and CDR2 SQIVND (reference sequence). The DNA of the CDR3 is TGTGCCAGTATGGCAGGTTACAATGAGCAGTTCTTC. This translates into CASMAGYNEQFF.

V and J are TRBV25-1 and TRBJ1-6; 8 bases fit TRBD1. CDR3 length: 15 residues. Germline assignment: CDR1 MGHDK and CDR2 SYGVNS. Losses at the gene ends were 6 bases for V and 7 bases for J; bases not matched to a gene: 8. CDR3 nucleotide sequence: TGTGCCAGCAGCCGGACAGGGATTCTCAATTCACCCCTCCACTTT. As protein: CASSRTGILNSPLHF.

This clonotype was found a few times. This chain joins TRBV4-1 and TRBJ1-5, with D tentatively TRBD1 (6 bases). Per the germline V gene, CDR1 is MGHRA and CDR2 is YSYEKL. Deletions cut 3 bases from V and 0 bases from J, with 15 bases between. This CDR3 spans 17 amino acids. The CDR3 DNA reads as TGCGCCAGCAGCCAGAGGGACAAGAGACATAGCAATCAGCCCCAGCATTTT. Protein: CASSQRDKRHSNQPQHF.

This clonotype was seen many times. This chain's CDR3 is CASSYHLGEQFF. CDR3 bases: TGTGCCAGCAGTTACCACCTCGGTGAGCAGTTCTTC. The chain combines TRBV7-2 with TRBJ2-1; D remains ambiguous. Germline V gene lookup returns CDR1 SGHTA and CDR2 FQGNSA. V lost 6 bases and J lost 9, with 12 bases in between. The CDR3 totals 12 residues.

In its sample, this clonotype was seen many times. This chain connects TRBV28 to TRBJ1-2; weak D call: TRBD1 (6 bases). Germline CDR1 is MDHEN and CDR2 is SYDVKM. V shed 6 bases and J shed 3 bases, with 14 bases lying between them. There are 14 residues in the CDR3. CDR3 loop: CASRGAGVDYGYTF. As DNA, the CDR3 is TGTGCCAGCAGGGGGGCGGGCGTCGACTATGGCTACACCTTC.

The rearrangement uses TRBV4-2 and TRBJ1-6; the D is unclear. The CDR3 is made up of 14 amino acids. Germline V gene data show CDR1 as LGHNA and CDR2 as YNFKEQ. V was cut by 0 bases and J by 10 bases, with 10 bases left in between. The CDR3 here is CASSQEIGGSPLHF. CDR3 bases: TGTGCCAGCAGCCAAGAAATCGGAGGCTCACCCCTCCACTTT.

This clonotype turned up a few times. The chain uses TRBV28 and TRBJ1-6, with D possibly being TRBD1 (5 bases). The germline V and J ends were trimmed by 3 bases and 10 bases, with 19 bases remaining between them. Germline CDR1 reads MDHEN; CDR2 reads SYDVKM. This CDR3 comprises 16 residues. CDR3 residues: CASSFRQGRGKSPLHF. The CDR3 region has the DNA TGTGCCAGCAGTTTTAGGCAGGGTCGAGGAAAATCACCCCTCCACTTT. Full variable domain (missing parts from reference TRBV28 and TRBJ1-6): DVKVTQSSRYLVKRTGEKVFLECVQDMDHENMFWYRQDPGLGLRLIYFSYDVKMKEKGDIPEGYSVSREKKERFSLILESASTNQTSMYLCASSFRQGRGKSPLHFGNGTRLTVT.

The chain couples TRBV4-3 to TRBJ2-4, with D maybe TRBD2 (6 bases). The length of the CDR3 is 18 residues. Trimming stripped 0 bases from V and 0 bases from J, with 15 bases between. CDR1 and CDR2 from the germline V gene are LGHNA and YSLEER. CDR3 DNA sequence: TGCGCCAGCAGCCAAGATTTGACTAGTCGGGCAGCCAAAAACATTCAGTACTTC. Protein sequence: CASSQDLTSRAAKNIQYF.

As for this clonotype: Since a much larger clone is just one base distant, this may be a read error. The chain employs TRBV7-3 and TRBJ2-3; 11 nucleotides align to TRBD1. The germline V gene encodes CDR1 SGHTA and CDR2 FQGTGA. This CDR3 is built from 16 residues. Here the CDR3 reads CTSSYSPGQGADTQYF. The CDR3 coding sequence is TGTACCAGCAGCTACTCTCCGGGACAGGGGGCAGATACGCAGTATTTT.

The chain recombines TRBV6-6 with TRBJ1-1; D unresolved. The CDR3 length is 14 residues. With 2 bases removed from V and 4 bases from J, the gap between germline ends came to 11 bases. Germline V gives CDR1 MNHNY, CDR2 SVGAGI (reference sequence). In nucleotides, the CDR3 is TGTGCCAGCAGTTACGTGGGTACTGTCACTGAAGCTTTCTTT. This codes for CASSYVGTVTEAFF.

This clonotype was counted many times. The gene calls are TRBV7-2 and TRBJ2-7; D call uncertain. The CDR3 length is 14 residues. Germline lookup yields CDR1 SGHTA and CDR2 FQGNSA. V lost 5 bases to trimming and J lost 4 bases, with 15 bases between them. CDR3 coding DNA: TGTGCCAGCAGCCAGGCCGGGCAGGCATACGAGCAGTACTTC. Protein sequence: CASSQAGQAYEQYF.

The table lists this clonotype with a few counts. The chain combines TRBV25-1 with TRBJ1-1; TRBD1 agrees at 7 bases. The CDR3 runs 19 residues. The germline V gene encodes CDR1 MGHDK and CDR2 SYGVNS. The trim removed 1 base at V and 4 bases at J, leaving 18 bases unmatched. CDR3 nucleotides: TGTGCCAGCAGTGAATGGTTCGCCGGGACAGCTAACGGGGGCACTGAAGCTTTCTTT. Translating it yields CASSEWFAGTANGGTEAFF.

This clonotype was observed a few times. The rearrangement joins TRBV5-1 to TRBJ1-4, with TRBD1 matching 7 bases. The CDR3 runs 15 residues. CDR1 SGHRS and CDR2 YFSETQ come from the germline V gene. The trim removed 2 bases at V and 4 bases at J, leaving 5 bases unmatched. The CDR3 here is CASSFGTASNEKLFF. The DNA for the CDR3 is TGCGCCAGCAGCTTCGGGACAGCGAGTAATGAAAAACTGTTTTTT.

There are many counts of this clonotype. This chain connects TRBV20-1 to TRBJ1-4; 9 positions agree with TRBD1. Germline V gene sequence: CDR1 DFQATT, CDR2 SNEGSKA (reference sequence). CDR3 length: 14 residues. The V segment lost 3 bases and the J segment 7 bases; nucleotides outside the gene matches: 6. CDR3 DNA sequence: TGCAGTGCTAGGGAAACAGGGGGCCGTGAAAAACTGTTTTTT. It specifies CSARETGGREKLFF.

This clonotype was counted between two and nine times. This chain connects TRBV28 to TRBJ2-1, with TRBD2 as a possible D gene (6 bases). CDR3 length equals 16 residues. Germline values: CDR1 MDHEN, CDR2 SYDVKM. With 1 base removed from V and 0 bases from J, the gap between germline ends came to 10 bases. In DNA, the CDR3 is TGTGCCAGCAGTTTATTAGGACTACTCTCCTACAATGAGCAGTTCTTC. This encodes CASSLLGLLSYNEQFF.

The sample holds a few counts of this clonotype. The chain combines TRBV18 with TRBJ1-5; TRBD1 is a possible D gene (6 bases). The germline gives CDR1 KGHSH, CDR2 LQKENI. The CDR3 contains 15 residues. V was trimmed by 3 bases and J by 4 bases, leaving 13 bases between them. CDR3 in DNA: TGTGCCAGCTCACCTATCGAAACAGGGAATCAGCCCCAGCATTTT. Protein product: CASSPIETGNQPQHF.

This clonotype was observed many times. The chain uses TRBV12-3 or TRBV12-4 and TRBJ2-3; weak D call: TRBD2 (5 bases). This CDR3 has 14 amino acids. The ends were cut back, 3 bases at V and 2 bases at J, with 9 bases in the middle. CDR3 in DNA: TGTGCCAGCAGTTTCGAGCGGACCACAGATACGCAGTATTTT. This codes for CASSFERTTDTQYF.

This chain joins TRBV6-5 and TRBJ1-2; no reliable D call. V lost 4 bases to trimming and J lost 5 bases, with 14 bases between them. The germline V gene encodes CDR1 MNHEY and CDR2 SVGAGI. The CDR3 consists of 14 residues. Here the CDR3 reads CASSSELMGYGYTF. In DNA, the CDR3 is TGTGCCAGCAGTTCCGAACTTATGGGGTATGGCTACACCTTC.

This chain connects TRBV10-3 to TRBJ2-3, with D possibly called TRBD1 or TRBD2 (6 bases each). Germline V CDR1 and CDR2: ENHRY, SYGVKD. The length of the CDR3 is 16 residues. V was trimmed by 2 bases and J by 2 bases, leaving 14 bases between them. The CDR3 bases are TGTGCCATCAGTGAGCCTCTAGGGGGGAACACAGATACGCAGTATTTT. As protein: CAISEPLGGNTDTQYF.

At least ten counts were recorded for this clonotype. This chain joins TRBV4-1 and TRBJ2-7, with a weak D call TRBD2 (5 bases). The germline gives CDR1 MGHRA, CDR2 YSYEKL. Trimming shortened V by 2 bases and J by 0 bases, and 14 bases separated the two germline ends. This CDR3 region has 16 residues. CDR3 DNA: TGCGCCAGCAGCCAACCAGGACGGGGAGTCTCCTACGAGCAGTACTTC. Protein sequence: CASSQPGRGVSYEQYF.

This clonotype occurred many times. The rearrangement uses TRBV20-1 and TRBJ2-5; the D is unclear. CDR3 length: 11 residues. Trimming stripped 7 bases from V and 2 bases from J, with 8 bases between. CDR1 and CDR2 from the germline V gene are DFQATT and SNEGSKA (reference sequence). CDR3 amino acids: CSVYRQETQYF. The DNA for the CDR3 is TGCAGTGTGTATAGACAAGAGACCCAGTACTTC.

This clonotype was detected many times. The gene calls are TRBV7-8 and TRBJ1-2; 9 positions match TRBD1. Germline loops: CDR1 SGHVS, CDR2 FQNEAQ. Trimming took 3 bases from V and 2 from J; bases not matched to a gene: 7. This CDR3 contains 16 residues. As DNA, the CDR3 is TGTGCCAGCAGCTTGGACGGCGGACAGGGGAACTATGGCTACACCTTC. It codes for CASSLDGGQGNYGYTF.

This clonotype appeared many times. V usage is TRBV27 and J usage is TRBJ2-2; D is unclear. Germline loops: CDR1 MNHEY, CDR2 SMNVEV (reference sequence). The CDR3 extends over 13 amino acids. Trimming took off 3 bases at V and 6 bases at J, with 8 bases between the two ends. The CDR3 sequence: CASSFFEAGELFF. As DNA, the CDR3 is TGTGCCAGCAGTTTTTTCGAGGCCGGGGAGCTGTTTTTT.